The rows below give T cell receptor beta chains drawn from one sample of a study of CD8 T cells in Susac syndrome. TCRdb re-called the immunoSEQ multiplex PCR reads through MiXCR, storing one row per CDR3 protein. Here the sample spans some 200,000 distinct CDR3 sequences, less than 95% being singletons. What was sequenced was CD4+ T cells from PBMCs. The receptors were sampled from a human donor in good health. Each CDR3 is given with its conserved first and last residue. Fields, in order: clone size, V gene, J gene, D gene, CDR3 DNA, CDR3 protein. The D gene is left open where the match is weak. Size values are once, few and many counts, or a class for expanded clones, and some rows have none.

size: .; V: TRBV29-1; J: TRBJ2-2; D: TRBD1; DNA: TGCAGCGCAGGACAGGGTCCCGGGGAGCTGTTTTTT; CDR3: CSAGQGPGELFF
size: .; V: TRBV12-3/TRBV12-4; J: TRBJ2-4; D: TRBD2; DNA: TGTGCCAGTAGTATGACTAGCGGGACCCTTCAGTACTTC; CDR3: CASSMTSGTLQYF
size: .; V: TRBV7-9; J: TRBJ1-2; D: .; DNA: TGTGCCAGCAGCCCGGACCAGAGAGGCTACACCTTC; CDR3: CASSPDQRGYTF
size: once; V: TRBV29-1; J: TRBJ1-4; D: .; DNA: TGCAGCGTTGTACAGAATGGGGGTGAAAAACTGTTTTTT; CDR3: CSVVQNGGEKLFF
size: .; V: TRBV28; J: TRBJ2-1; D: .; DNA: TGTGCCAGCACTCCTGGGACTTATAATGAGCAGTTCTTC; CDR3: CASTPGTYNEQFF
size: .; V: TRBV3-1; J: TRBJ1-2; D: .; DNA: TGTGCCAGCAGCCAAGGGGGGGTCTATGGCTACACCTTC; CDR3: CASSQGGVYGYTF
size: .; V: TRBV9; J: TRBJ2-7; D: .; DNA: TGTGCCAGCAGCGTAGGGGTAGGAACTGTCCCCTACGAGCAGTACTTC; CDR3: CASSVGVGTVPYEQYF
size: .; V: TRBV12-3/TRBV12-4; J: TRBJ2-1; D: TRBD1; DNA: TGTGCCAGCAGACCGGGACAGGGAAAGGATGAGCAGTTCTTC; CDR3: CASRPGQGKDEQFF
size: .; V: TRBV3-1; J: TRBJ2-1; D: TRBD2; DNA: TGTGCCAGCAGCCGAGGACTAGCGGGAGCCTACAATGAGCAGTTCTTC; CDR3: CASSRGLAGAYNEQFF
size: once; V: TRBV20-1; J: TRBJ2-5; D: .; DNA: TGCAGTGCTGGCTACACAGGGTTGGAGACCCAGTACTTC; CDR3: CSAGYTGLETQYF
size: once; V: TRBV24-1; J: TRBJ2-7; D: .; DNA: TGTGCCACCAGTGATAATAGGGATTCCTACGAGCAGTACTTC; CDR3: CATSDNRDSYEQYF
size: .; V: TRBV28; J: TRBJ1-5; D: .; DNA: TGTGCCAGCAGCCCTCCCTTGGGTACTGATCAGCCCCAGCATTTT; CDR3: CASSPPLGTDQPQHF
size: .; V: TRBV12-3/TRBV12-4; J: TRBJ2-7; D: .; DNA: TGTGCCAGCAGTTTAAAGAGAGTCTACGAGCAGTACTTC; CDR3: CASSLKRVYEQYF
size: .; V: TRBV6-5; J: TRBJ1-2; D: .; DNA: TGTGCCAGCAGTTACTCGAACCAGGGTGGGCATGGCTACACCTTC; CDR3: CASSYSNQGGHGYTF
size: .; V: TRBV29-1; J: TRBJ2-1; D: .; DNA: TGCAGCGTTGCAAAATTTCCAGGCAATGAGCAGTTCTTC; CDR3: CSVAKFPGNEQFF
size: .; V: TRBV19; J: TRBJ2-3; D: .; DNA: TGTGCCAGTAGTGTAACCGGGGGCACAGATACGCAGTATTTT; CDR3: CASSVTGGTDTQYF
size: .; V: TRBV18; J: TRBJ2-6; D: TRBD1; DNA: TGTGCCAGCTCACCCGGGACAGGAGTTTCTGGGGCCAACGTCCTGACTTTC; CDR3: CASSPGTGVSGANVLTF
size: once; V: TRBV2; J: TRBJ2-1; D: .; DNA: TGTGCCAGCAGATTCGGGGCCTACAATGAGCAGTTCTTC; CDR3: CASRFGAYNEQFF
size: .; V: TRBV7-9; J: TRBJ2-4; D: .; DNA: TGTGCCAGCGCCACGCCCACAGGGGGGGACATTCAGTACTTC; CDR3: CASATPTGGDIQYF
size: .; V: TRBV20-1; J: TRBJ2-3; D: TRBD1; DNA: TGCAGTGCACAGGGGAGCACAGATACGCAGTATTTT; CDR3: CSAQGSTDTQYF
size: .; V: TRBV7-3; J: TRBJ2-7; D: TRBD2; DNA: TGTGCCAGCAGCGGGACTAGCGACTACGAGCAGTACTTC; CDR3: CASSGTSDYEQYF
size: .; V: TRBV28; J: TRBJ2-5; D: TRBD1; DNA: TGTGCCAGCGGATCAGGCAGGGACAGGGAGACCCAGTACTTC; CDR3: CASGSGRDRETQYF
size: once; V: TRBV20-1; J: TRBJ2-7; D: .; DNA: TGCAGTGCTAGAGATCCGATAAGTTACGAGCAGTACTTC; CDR3: CSARDPISYEQYF
size: .; V: TRBV7-2; J: TRBJ1-1; D: TRBD1; DNA: TGTGCCAGCAGCTTAGCCCTTTCGAGGGTGACAGGGCGAGCTTTCTTT; CDR3: CASSLALSRVTGRAFF
size: .; V: TRBV12-3/TRBV12-4; J: TRBJ2-3; D: .; DNA: TGTGCCAGCAGTTTTCGCAGACAAGATACGCAGTATTTT; CDR3: CASSFRRQDTQYF
size: .; V: TRBV29-1; J: TRBJ2-3; D: TRBD2; DNA: TGCAGCGTCCCCCCGGGCGGGGGGTGGGATACGCAGTATTTT; CDR3: CSVPPGGGWDTQYF
size: .; V: TRBV20-1; J: TRBJ2-1; D: TRBD2; DNA: TGCAGTGCTAGACCGGGACTAGCGGCCTACAATGAGCAGTTCTTC; CDR3: CSARPGLAAYNEQFF
size: .; V: TRBV5-1; J: TRBJ2-7; D: TRBD1; DNA: TGCGCCAGCAGCTACAGACAGGGGACCTACGAGCAGTACTTC; CDR3: CASSYRQGTYEQYF
size: .; V: TRBV6-2/TRBV6-3; J: TRBJ1-2; D: .; DNA: TGTGCCAGCAGTTACCGACAGCCTAACTATGGCTACACCTTC; CDR3: CASSYRQPNYGYTF
size: .; V: TRBV24-1; J: TRBJ2-5; D: TRBD1; DNA: TGTGCCACCAGCGGGACAGGGGGAATGGAGACCCAGTACTTC; CDR3: CATSGTGGMETQYF
size: .; V: TRBV23-1; J: TRBJ2-1; D: .; DNA: TGCGCCAGCAGTCAATCAAACAGGGTGTGTGAGCAGTTCTTC; CDR3: CASSQSNRVCEQFF
size: .; V: TRBV2; J: TRBJ2-7; D: TRBD1; DNA: TGTGCCAGCAGAAGCCTCAGGGGGAAGGCCTACGAGCAGTACTTC; CDR3: CASRSLRGKAYEQYF